These T cell receptor beta chains were read from a single sample in a study of blood T cell repertoires in COVID-19. The assay was immunoSEQ multiplex PCR, and TCRdb's table has in-frame clones only and misses some. The data contain about 210,000 clones, approximately 80% of them seen just once; the ten biggest clones take up just under 9%. Sequencing was carried out using PBMCs or T cells enriched from blood (not recorded which). The receptor set was obtained from a woman in her fifties or sixties with acute COVID-19. The CDR3 runs from the conserved cysteine through the conserved F or W. D genes are given only for firm matches. Clone sizes are given selectively: once, few, many, or a class where the clone is expanded.

j_call d_call clone_size v_call cdr3_nt cdr3_aa
TRBJ2-7 NA NA TRBV27 TGTGCCAGCAGTCCCCACGGGGGAAAGGGCTACGAGCAGTACTTC CASSPHGGKGYEQYF
TRBJ1-2 NA NA TRBV5-4 TGTGCCAGCAGCTCAGACAGCTATGGCTACACCTTC CASSSDSYGYTF
TRBJ1-5 TRBD1 NA TRBV19 TGTGCCAGTAGTGATACCGACAGGGGGAGCCAGCCCCAGCATTTT CASSDTDRGSQPQHF
TRBJ2-2 NA NA TRBV5-4 TGTGCCAGCAGCTGGACAAGCGGGGAGCTGTTTTTT CASSWTSGELFF
TRBJ1-5 NA few TRBV19 TGTGCCAGTAGTACCCAAGAGGGTTATAGCAATCAGCCCCAGCATTTT CASSTQEGYSNQPQHF
TRBJ2-7 NA NA TRBV6-5 TGTGCCAGCAGTTCCGTCGGGGGTGACAGCCTAATGGAGCAGTACTTC CASSSVGGDSLMEQYF
TRBJ2-1 NA once TRBV7-2 TGTGCCAGCAGCTTAGACGGTAGACTCTACAATGAGCAGTTCTTC CASSLDGRLYNEQFF
TRBJ1-2 TRBD1 once TRBV3-1/TRBV3-2 TGTGCCAGCAGCCAAACCGGGACAGGCGGCTACACCTTC CASSQTGTGGYTF
TRBJ2-6 NA NA TRBV19 TGTGCCAGTAGTATAGGTCAGGGCACCAACGTCCTGACTTTC CASSIGQGTNVLTF
TRBJ2-3 TRBD2 NA TRBV28 TGTGCCAGCAGTTTGTGGGACTATAGGAACCGCCGCACAGATACGCAGTATTTT CASSLWDYRNRRTDTQYF
TRBJ1-2 NA NA TRBV3-1/TRBV3-2 TGTGCCAGCAGCCGAGGGCAGAAAGGAAACTATGGCTACACCTTC CASSRGQKGNYGYTF